One T cell receptor (beta chain) is described in this entry. Its antigen is not known. Using immunoSEQ multiplex PCR, the repertoire was profiled, and TCRdb retains in-frame clones only, with some absent. The data hold approximately 29,000 clones, with about nine tenths observed a single time. The data are from a study of neoadjuvant nivolumab and ipilimumab in lung cancer. The CDR3 contains 15 residues. Germline-derived CDR1 and CDR2 are MDHEN and SYDVKM. V lost 7 bases and J 0 bases, leaving 14 bases between the germline ends. General study points: Blood richness before therapy tracked richness in tumors resected after neoadjuvant therapy. Only two of four nivolumab-treated tumors gained richness and clonality by surgery. Resected tumors had greater TCR richness and clonality than uninvolved lung. TCR clonality did not significantly correlate with pathologic tumor regression.

The sequence came from an adult with non-small cell lung cancer. This sequence joins TRBV28 and TRBJ2-3; the D is unclear. The sequencing used peripheral blood, collected after neoadjuvant nivolumab, alone or with ipilimumab, at or shortly before surgery. The CDR3 coding sequence is TGTGCCAGCATCCCCCCTGGTATCAGCACAGATACGCAGTATTTT. Translation: CASIPPGISTDTQYF. Based on the CDR3 plus reference TRBV28 and TRBJ2-3, the full variable domain is DVKVTQSSRYLVKRTGEKVFLECVQDMDHENMFWYRQDPGLGLRLIYFSYDVKMKEKGDIPEGYSVSREKKERFSLILESASTNQTSMYLCASIPPGISTDTQYFGPGTRLTVL.